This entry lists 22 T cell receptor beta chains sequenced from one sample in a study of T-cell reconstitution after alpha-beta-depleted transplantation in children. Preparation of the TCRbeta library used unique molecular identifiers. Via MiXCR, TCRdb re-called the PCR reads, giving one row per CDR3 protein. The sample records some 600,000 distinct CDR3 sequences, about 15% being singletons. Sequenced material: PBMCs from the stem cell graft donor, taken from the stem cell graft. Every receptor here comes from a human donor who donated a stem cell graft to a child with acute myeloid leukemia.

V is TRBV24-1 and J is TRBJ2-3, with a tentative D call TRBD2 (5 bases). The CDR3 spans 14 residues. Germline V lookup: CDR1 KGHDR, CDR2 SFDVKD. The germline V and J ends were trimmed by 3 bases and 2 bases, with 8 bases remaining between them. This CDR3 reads CATSDILDTDTQYF. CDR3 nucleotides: TGTGCCACCAGTGATATACTAGACACAGATACGCAGTATTTT.

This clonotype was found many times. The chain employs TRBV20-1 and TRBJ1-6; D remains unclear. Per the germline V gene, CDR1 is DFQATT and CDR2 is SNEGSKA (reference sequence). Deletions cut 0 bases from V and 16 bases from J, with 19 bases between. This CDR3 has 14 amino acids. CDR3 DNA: TGCAGTGCTAGAGATCTCCGGGATACTTATAGTCTCCACTTT. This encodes CSARDLRDTYSLHF.

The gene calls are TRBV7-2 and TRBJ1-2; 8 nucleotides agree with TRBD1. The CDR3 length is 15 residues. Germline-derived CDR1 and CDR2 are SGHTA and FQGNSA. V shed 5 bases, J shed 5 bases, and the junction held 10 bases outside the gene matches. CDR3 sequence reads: CASSPDPGGKYGYTF. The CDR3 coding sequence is TGTGCCAGCAGCCCAGACCCAGGGGGCAAGTATGGCTACACCTTC.

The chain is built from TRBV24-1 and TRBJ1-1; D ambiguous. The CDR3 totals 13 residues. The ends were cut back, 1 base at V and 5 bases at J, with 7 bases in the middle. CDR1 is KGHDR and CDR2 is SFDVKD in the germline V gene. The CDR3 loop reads CATSDFPGTEAFF. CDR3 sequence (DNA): TGTGCCACCAGTGATTTTCCCGGAACTGAAGCTTTCTTT.

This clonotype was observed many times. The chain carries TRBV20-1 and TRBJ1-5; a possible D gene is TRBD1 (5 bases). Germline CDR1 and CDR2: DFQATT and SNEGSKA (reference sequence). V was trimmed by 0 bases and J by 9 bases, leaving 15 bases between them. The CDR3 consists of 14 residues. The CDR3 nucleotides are TGCAGTGCTAGAGAATCGGGGCACCTGGGGCCCCAGCATTTT. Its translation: CSARESGHLGPQHF.

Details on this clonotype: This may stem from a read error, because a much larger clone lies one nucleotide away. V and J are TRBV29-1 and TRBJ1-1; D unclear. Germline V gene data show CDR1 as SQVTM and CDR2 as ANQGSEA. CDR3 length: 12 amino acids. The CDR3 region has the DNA TGCAGCGGTTCACCGATGAACACTGACGCTTTCTTT. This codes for CSGSPMNTDAFF.

The CDR3 spells CASSQVSGVSWYEQYF. As DNA, the CDR3 is TGCGCCAGCAGCCAAGTATCCGGGGTATCCTGGTACGAGCAGTACTTC. The chain joins TRBV4-3 to TRBJ2-7, with D perhaps TRBD2 (5 bases). V dropped 1 base and J dropped 4 bases, with 17 bases sitting between them. The CDR3 runs 16 residues. Germline V lookup: CDR1 LGHNA, CDR2 YSLEER.

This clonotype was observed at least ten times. Here the CDR3 reads CASSQDLRGGADEQFF. In DNA form, the CDR3 reads TGTGCCAGCAGCCAAGATTTAAGAGGGGGGGCCGATGAGCAGTTCTTC. The chain joins TRBV4-2 to TRBJ2-1; tentative D call: TRBD2 (7 bases). Trimming stripped 0 bases from V and 8 bases from J, with 17 bases between. Looked up from germline, CDR1 is LGHNA and CDR2 is YNFKEQ. This CDR3 is 16 amino acids long.

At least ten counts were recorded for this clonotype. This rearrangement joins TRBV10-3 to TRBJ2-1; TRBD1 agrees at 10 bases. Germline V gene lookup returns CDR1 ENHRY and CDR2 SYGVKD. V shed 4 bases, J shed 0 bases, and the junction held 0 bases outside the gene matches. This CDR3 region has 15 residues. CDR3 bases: TGTGCCATCAGTGGGACAGGGGGCTCCTACAATGAGCAGTTCTTC. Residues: CAISGTGGSYNEQFF.

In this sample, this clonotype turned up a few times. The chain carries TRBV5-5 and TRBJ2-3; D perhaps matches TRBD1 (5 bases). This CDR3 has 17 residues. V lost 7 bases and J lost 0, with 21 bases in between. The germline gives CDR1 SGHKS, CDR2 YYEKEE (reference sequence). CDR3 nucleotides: TGTGCCAGCTCGTCGAGAGTGTCACAGGTTAGCACAGATACGCAGTATTTT. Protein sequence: CASSSRVSQVSTDTQYF.

CDR3 in amino acids: CASSEALGQDYGYTF. The CDR3 DNA sequence: TGCGCCAGCAGTGAGGCGCTAGGGCAGGACTATGGCTACACCTTC. This chain links TRBV10-2 with TRBJ1-2; no definite D call. Deletions cut 2 bases from V and 3 bases from J, with 13 bases between. CDR3 length: 15 amino acids. Germline-derived CDR1 and CDR2 are WSHSY and SAAADI.

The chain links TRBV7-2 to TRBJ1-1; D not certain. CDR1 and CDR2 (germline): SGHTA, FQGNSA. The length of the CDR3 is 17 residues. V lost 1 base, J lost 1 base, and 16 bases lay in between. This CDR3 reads CASSLGAGGYRNTEAFF. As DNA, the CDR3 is TGTGCCAGCAGCTTAGGGGCGGGAGGGTATCGGAACACTGAAGCTTTCTTT.

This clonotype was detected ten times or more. CDR3 DNA: TGCAGCGTTGAATGGTTGTCGGCCCACGGCACTGAAGCTTTCTTT. Protein product: CSVEWLSAHGTEAFF. The chain carries TRBV29-1 and TRBJ1-1, with unresolved D. This CDR3 comprises 15 residues. Between the trimmed V and J ends, which lost 2 bases and 4 bases, there was a span of 17 bases. Germline-derived CDR1 and CDR2 are SQVTM and ANQGSEA.

The CDR3 coding sequence is TGTGCCAGCAGCAAAGAGGACAGGGGCTACTACGAGCAGTACTTC. This translates into CASSKEDRGYYEQYF. The rearrangement joins TRBV21-1 to TRBJ2-7. TRBV21-1 is labeled a pseudogene. The CDR3 consists of 15 residues.

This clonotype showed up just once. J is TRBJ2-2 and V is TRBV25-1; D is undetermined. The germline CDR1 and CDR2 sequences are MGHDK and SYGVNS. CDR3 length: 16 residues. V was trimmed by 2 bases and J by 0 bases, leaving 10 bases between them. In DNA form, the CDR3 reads TGTGCCAGCAGTGAACCTACACCCGCGAACACCGGGGAGCTGTTTTTT. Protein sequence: CASSEPTPANTGELFF. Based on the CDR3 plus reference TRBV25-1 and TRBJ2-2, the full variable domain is EADIYQTPRYLVIGTGKKITLECSQTMGHDKMYWYQQDPGMELHLIHYSYGVNSTEKGDLSSESTVSRIRTEHFPLTLESARPSHTSQYLCASSEPTPANTGELFFGEGSRLTVL.

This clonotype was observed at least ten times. The CDR3 DNA reads TGCAGCGTTGTCCGCAGAAGGGGAGATGGCTACACCTTC. Translation gives CSVVRRRGDGYTF. V usage is TRBV29-1 and J usage is TRBJ1-2, with D perhaps TRBD1 (5 bases). Germline assignment: CDR1 SQVTM and CDR2 ANQGSEA. V lost 4 bases, J lost 6 bases, and 15 bases lay in between. The CDR3 runs to 13 residues.

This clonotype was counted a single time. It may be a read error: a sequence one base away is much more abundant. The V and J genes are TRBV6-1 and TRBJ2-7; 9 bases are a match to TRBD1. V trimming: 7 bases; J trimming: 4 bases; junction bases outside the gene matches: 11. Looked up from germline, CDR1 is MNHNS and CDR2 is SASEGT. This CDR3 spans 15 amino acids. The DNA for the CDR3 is TGTGCCAGCAAGAGGGACAGGGCTGGTTGGTACGAGCAGTACTTC. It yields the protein CASKRDRAGWYEQYF.

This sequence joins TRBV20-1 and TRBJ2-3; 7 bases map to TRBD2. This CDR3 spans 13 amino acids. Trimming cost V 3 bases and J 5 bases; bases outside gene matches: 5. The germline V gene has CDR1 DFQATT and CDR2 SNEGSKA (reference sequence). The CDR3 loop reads CSASRAGRDTQYF. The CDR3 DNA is TGCAGTGCTAGTAGAGCGGGGAGAGATACGCAGTATTTT.

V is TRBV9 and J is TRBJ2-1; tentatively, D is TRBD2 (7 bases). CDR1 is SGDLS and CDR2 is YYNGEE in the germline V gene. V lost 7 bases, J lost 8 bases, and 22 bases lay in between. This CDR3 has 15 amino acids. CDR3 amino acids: CASGQMGGGIYEQFF. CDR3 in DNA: TGTGCCAGCGGGCAGATGGGGGGGGGCATCTATGAGCAGTTCTTC. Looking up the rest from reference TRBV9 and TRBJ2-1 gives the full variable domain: DSGVTQTPKHLITATGQRVTLRCSPRSGDLSVYWYQQSLDQGLQFLIQYYNGEERAKGNILERFSAQQFPDLHSELNLSSLELGDSALYFCASGQMGGGIYEQFFGPGTRLTVL.

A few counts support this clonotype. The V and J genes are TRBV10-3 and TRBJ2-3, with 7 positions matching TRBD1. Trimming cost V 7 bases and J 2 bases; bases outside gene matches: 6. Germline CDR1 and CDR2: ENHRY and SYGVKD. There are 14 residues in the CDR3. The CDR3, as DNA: TGTGCCATCACCCGGGACAGCTACACAGATACGCAGTATTTT. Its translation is CAITRDSYTDTQYF.

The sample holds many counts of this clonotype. This chain's CDR3 is CASSLGIAGANVLTF. For the CDR3, the DNA is TGCGCCAGCAGCCTAGGAATAGCTGGGGCCAACGTCCTGACTTTC. V is TRBV5-1 and J is TRBJ2-6; D unclear. The length of the CDR3 is 15 residues. Per the germline V gene, CDR1 is SGHRS and CDR2 is YFSETQ. Trimming removed 4 bases from V and 2 bases from J, with 10 bases in between.

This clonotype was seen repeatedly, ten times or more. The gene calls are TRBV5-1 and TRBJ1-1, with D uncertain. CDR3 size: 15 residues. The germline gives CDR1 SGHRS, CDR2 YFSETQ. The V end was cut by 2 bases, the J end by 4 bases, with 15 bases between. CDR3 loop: CASSLPREGGTEAFF. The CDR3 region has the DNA TGCGCCAGCAGCTTACCGAGGGAAGGAGGCACTGAAGCTTTCTTT.